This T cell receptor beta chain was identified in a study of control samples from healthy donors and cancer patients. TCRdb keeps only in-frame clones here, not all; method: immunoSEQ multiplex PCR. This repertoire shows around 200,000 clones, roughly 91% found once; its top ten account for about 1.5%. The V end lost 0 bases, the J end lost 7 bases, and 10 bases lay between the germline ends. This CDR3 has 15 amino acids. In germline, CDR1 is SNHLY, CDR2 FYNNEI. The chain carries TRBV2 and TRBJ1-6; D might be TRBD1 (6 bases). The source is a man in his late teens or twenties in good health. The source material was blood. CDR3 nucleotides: TGTGCCAGCAGTGAAGCTCTGGGGACAAATTCACCCCTCCACTTT. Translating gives CASSEALGTNSPLHF.